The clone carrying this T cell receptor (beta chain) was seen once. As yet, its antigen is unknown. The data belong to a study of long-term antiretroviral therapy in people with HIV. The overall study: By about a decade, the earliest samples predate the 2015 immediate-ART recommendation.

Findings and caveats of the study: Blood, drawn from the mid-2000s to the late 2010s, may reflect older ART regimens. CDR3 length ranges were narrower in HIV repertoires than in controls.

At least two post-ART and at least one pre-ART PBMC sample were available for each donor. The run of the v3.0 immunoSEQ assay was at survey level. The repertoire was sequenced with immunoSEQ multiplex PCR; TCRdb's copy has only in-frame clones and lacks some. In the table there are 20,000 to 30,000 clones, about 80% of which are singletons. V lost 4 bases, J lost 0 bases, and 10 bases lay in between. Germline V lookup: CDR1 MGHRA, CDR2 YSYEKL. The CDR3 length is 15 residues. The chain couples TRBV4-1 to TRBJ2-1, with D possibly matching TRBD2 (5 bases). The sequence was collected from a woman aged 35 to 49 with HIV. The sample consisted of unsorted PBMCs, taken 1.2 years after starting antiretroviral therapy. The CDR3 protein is CASSPRTASYNEQFF. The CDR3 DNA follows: TGCGCCAGCAGCCCCCGGACTGCCTCCTACAATGAGCAGTTCTTC.